Listed below are T cell receptor beta chains from one sample, sequenced in a study of shared clonotypes between healthy human individuals. Profiled with immunoSEQ multiplex PCR; TCRdb holds only in-frame clones, not every one. Of 650,000 to 750,000 clones listed, 72% are singletons. Sequencing input: memory CD4+ T cells sorted from blood. Receptor source: a woman aged 25-40 years in good health. Each CDR3 is given with its conserved first and last residue. The D gene is left open where the match is weak. Expanded clones get a size class; other rows say once, few or many, or leave the size out.

J | size | V | D | DNA | CDR3
TRBJ2-1 | few | TRBV14 | NA | TGTGCCAGCAGCCAAGACTACAGGGAGCAGTTCTTC | CASSQDYREQFF
TRBJ2-3 | NA | TRBV6-1 | NA | TGTGCCAGCAGTGGCAGCATCACAGATACGCAGTATTTT | CASSGSITDTQYF
TRBJ2-7 | NA | TRBV5-1 | TRBD1 | TGCGCCAGCAGCTCGACAGGGGGCCCTTACGAGCAGTACTTC | CASSSTGGPYEQYF
TRBJ1-5 | NA | TRBV7-6 | NA | TGTGCCAGCAGCAGGGAGCCGAGGCAGCCCCAGCATTTT | CASSREPRQPQHF
TRBJ2-3 | NA | TRBV2 | TRBD2 | TGTGCCAGCAGTGACGCCCTAGCGGGAGTGGGCACAGATACGCAGTATTTT | CASSDALAGVGTDTQYF
TRBJ2-5 | NA | TRBV29-1 | NA | TGCAGCGTTGAAATGGGGGGACTGGGAAAAGAGACCCAGTACTTC | CSVEMGGLGKETQYF
TRBJ1-2 | NA | TRBV7-9 | NA | TGTGCCAGCAGCTCTCCTGAAAGACCCCCCTATGGCTACACCTTC | CASSSPERPPYGYTF
TRBJ2-3 | NA | TRBV7-6 | NA | TGTGCCAGCAGCGCCCCACCCCAGCGGTCTAGCACAGATACGCAGTATTTT | CASSAPPQRSSTDTQYF
TRBJ2-3 | NA | TRBV14 | NA | TGTGCCAGCAGCCAAGGACCCAAAGATACGCAGTATTTT | CASSQGPKDTQYF
TRBJ1-4 | NA | TRBV18 | NA | TGTGCCAGCTCACCAAGGGAGGCCACTAATGAAAAACTGTTTTTT | CASSPREATNEKLFF
TRBJ2-7 | NA | TRBV4-1 | TRBD2 | TGCGCCAGCAGCCCCTCGGGGGGAAGCCGTATTTACGAGCAGTACTTC | CASSPSGGSRIYEQYF
TRBJ2-3 | NA | TRBV28 | NA | TGTGCCAGCAGTTTGGCCCCGCCAGTCACAGGGATCCCAGATACGCAGTATTTT | CASSLAPPVTGIPDTQYF
TRBJ2-1 | NA | TRBV7-9 | NA | TGTGCCAGCAGCTCCACGAGGGCCGAGCAGTTCTTC | CASSSTRAEQFF
TRBJ2-1 | NA | TRBV6-1 | NA | TGTGCCAGCAGTGAAGCCCAAGGCGATGAGCAGTTCTTC | CASSEAQGDEQFF
TRBJ2-7 | NA | TRBV6-6 | NA | TGTGCCAGCAGTTACTCCCGTTTCTCCTACGAGCAGTACTTC | CASSYSRFSYEQYF
TRBJ2-3 | NA | TRBV11-2 | TRBD2 | TGTGCCAGCAGCCGGGAGGTAGATACGCAGTATTTT | CASSREVDTQYF
TRBJ2-3 | many | TRBV7-2 | NA | TGTGCCAGCAGCTTCCAATCTAGCGAAGCAGATACGCAGTATTTT | CASSFQSSEADTQYF
TRBJ1-1 | few | TRBV29-1 | NA | TGCAGCGTTGATGGTTCAAGGGTTGCGAACACTGAAGCTTTCTTT | CSVDGSRVANTEAFF
TRBJ2-1 | NA | TRBV19 | NA | TGTGCCAGTAGCACTACAGGGGGGGCAGGCAATGAGCAGTTCTTC | CASSTTGGAGNEQFF
TRBJ2-1 | NA | TRBV25-1 | NA | TGTGCCAGCAGTGAATATAACGTGGCTAGCCTCAATGAGCAGTTCTTC | CASSEYNVASLNEQFF
TRBJ2-3 | many | TRBV5-4 | NA | TGTGCCAGCAGCTTGGCTCGCAGCCTGGGAGATACGCAGTATTTT | CASSLARSLGDTQYF
TRBJ1-5 | NA | TRBV28 | NA | TGTGCCAGCAGTCAGGGAGGATTACGGGGCAATCAGCCCCAGCATTTT | CASSQGGLRGNQPQHF
TRBJ2-5 | few | TRBV2 | NA | TGTGCCAGCAGTAGAGGTGAAATGCAAGAGACCCAGTACTTC | CASSRGEMQETQYF
TRBJ2-5 | once | TRBV5-1 | TRBD2 | TGCGCCAGCAGCTTACTAGCGGGAGTTGAGGAGACCCAGTACTTC | CASSLLAGVEETQYF
TRBJ1-2 | few | TRBV7-9 | NA | TGTGCCAGCAGCTCCACCCGGCGCCATCGCACCTGGGGCTACACCTTC | CASSSTRRHRTWGYTF
TRBJ1-1 | few | TRBV7-9 | NA | TGTGCCAGCAGGAACTCAGGCGGGGGAAACACTGAAGCTTTCTTT | CASRNSGGGNTEAFF
TRBJ1-1 | many | TRBV5-8 | NA | TGTGCCAGCAGCTTGTGGCGGGGAAGTGTGATGAACACTGAAGCTTTCTTT | CASSLWRGSVMNTEAFF
TRBJ2-1 | few | TRBV7-2 | NA | TGTGCCAGCAGCTTAGGGTCGACCTACAATGAGCAGTTCTTC | CASSLGSTYNEQFF
TRBJ2-7 | NA | TRBV15 | TRBD1 | TGTGCCACCAGCACAGGACAGGGGAGGATGTACGAGCAGTACTTC | CATSTGQGRMYEQYF
TRBJ2-5 | NA | TRBV5-1 | NA | TGCGCCAGCAGCTTGGCCTGGGTAAAGACCCAGTACTTC | CASSLAWVKTQYF
TRBJ2-7 | NA | TRBV28 | TRBD1 | TGTGCCAGCAGTCTAGGGACAGCCTACGAGCAGTACTTC | CASSLGTAYEQYF
TRBJ1-5 | NA | TRBV7-8 | TRBD1 | TGTGCCAGCAGTCGTCAGGGGGCTGGGAATCAGCCCCAGCATTTT | CASSRQGAGNQPQHF
TRBJ2-7 | few | TRBV5-4 | NA | TGTGCCAGCAGCCCCGGGACACACTACGAGCAGTACTTC | CASSPGTHYEQYF
TRBJ1-1 | NA | TRBV18 | NA | TGTGCCAGCTCACCCCCGGTACAGATGAACACTGAAGCTTTCTTT | CASSPPVQMNTEAFF
TRBJ2-3 | NA | TRBV30 | NA | TGTGCCTGGGCCCCGAGTGCAGATACGCAGTATTTT | CAWAPSADTQYF
TRBJ2-7 | NA | TRBV28 | NA | TGTGCCAGCAGTTCTGGGAGGACATACCAAAATCAAGGCTACGAGCAGTACTTC | CASSSGRTYQNQGYEQYF
TRBJ2-1 | NA | TRBV9 | NA | TGTGCCAGCAGCCCCCACCTACAGAGATCCTACAATGAGCAGTTCTTC | CASSPHLQRSYNEQFF
TRBJ1-2 | NA | TRBV5-4 | TRBD1 | TGTGCCAGCAGCTATTTGACAGGGGAAGGCTATGGCTACACCTTC | CASSYLTGEGYGYTF
TRBJ2-1 | NA | TRBV20-1 | NA | TGCAGTGCGTGGGTAGGGCAGTTCTTC | CSAWVGQFF
TRBJ2-7 | NA | TRBV5-1 | TRBD2 | TGCGCCAGCAGCTATACTAGCGCCGCTACGGGGCAGTACTTC | CASSYTSAATGQYF
TRBJ1-3 | NA | TRBV2 | NA | TGTGCCAGCAGTGGACAGTTAGAAGTCTCTGGAAACACCATATATTTT | CASSGQLEVSGNTIYF
TRBJ2-3 | few | TRBV4-1 | NA | TGCGCCAGCAGCCGACTAGGGCCAGATACGCAGTATTTT | CASSRLGPDTQYF
TRBJ1-2 | NA | TRBV19 | NA | TGTGCCAGTAGTATATCGGCAGCCTATGGCTACACCTTC | CASSISAAYGYTF
TRBJ1-2 | NA | TRBV6-6 | NA | TGTGCCAGCTCCAACGGGGGGCAGGGTGGCTACACCTTC | CASSNGGQGGYTF
TRBJ2-3 | NA | TRBV30 | TRBD2 | TGTGCCTGGATCGGGACTAGCGGGTCAGGACGGGGCACAGATACGCAGTATTTT | CAWIGTSGSGRGTDTQYF
TRBJ1-4 | NA | TRBV27 | TRBD1 | TGTGCCAGCAGATTAACGACGGGACAGGGGGGCACTAATGAAAAACTGTTTTTT | CASRLTTGQGGTNEKLFF
TRBJ2-7 | NA | TRBV6-5 | TRBD2 | TGTGCCAGCAGTTACTCGAAGGGCGGGAGAGGGTTCGAGCAGTACTTC | CASSYSKGGRGFEQYF
TRBJ2-7 | many | TRBV6-5 | TRBD1 | TGTGCCAGCAGCCTATATCCGACAGGGCTCGAGCAGTACTTC | CASSLYPTGLEQYF